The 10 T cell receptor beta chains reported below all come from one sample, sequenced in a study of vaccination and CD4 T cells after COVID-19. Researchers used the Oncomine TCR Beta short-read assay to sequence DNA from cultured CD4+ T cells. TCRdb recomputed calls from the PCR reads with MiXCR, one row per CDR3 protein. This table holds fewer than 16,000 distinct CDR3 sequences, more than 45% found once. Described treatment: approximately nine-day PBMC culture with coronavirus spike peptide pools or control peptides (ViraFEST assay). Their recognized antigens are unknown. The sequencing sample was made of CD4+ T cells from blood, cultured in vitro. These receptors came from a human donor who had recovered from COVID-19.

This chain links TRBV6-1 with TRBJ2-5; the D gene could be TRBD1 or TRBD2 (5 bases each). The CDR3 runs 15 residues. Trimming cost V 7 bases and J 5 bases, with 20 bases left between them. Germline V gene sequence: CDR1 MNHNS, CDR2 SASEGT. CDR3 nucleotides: TGTGCCAGCACCCGGGACCGAGGTGGGCGGGAGACCCAGTACTTC. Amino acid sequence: CASTRDRGGRETQYF.

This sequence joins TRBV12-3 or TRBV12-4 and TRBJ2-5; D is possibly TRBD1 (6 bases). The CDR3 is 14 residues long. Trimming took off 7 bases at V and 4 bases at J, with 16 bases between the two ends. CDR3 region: CASTADSDRETQYF. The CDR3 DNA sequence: TGTGCCAGCACCGCGGACAGTGACCGAGAGACCCAGTACTTC.

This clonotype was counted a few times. The CDR3 loop reads CASSSLPGGRRDTQYF. Here the CDR3 DNA reads TGTGCCAGCAGTTCCCTACCGGGGGGAAGGCGGGATACGCAGTATTTT. V usage is TRBV2 and J usage is TRBJ2-3; 7 nucleotides agree with TRBD2. J gave up 6 bases and V 5 bases, and 14 bases lay outside the gene matches. The CDR3 sequence is 16 residues long. Germline CDR1 is SNHLY and CDR2 is FYNNEI.

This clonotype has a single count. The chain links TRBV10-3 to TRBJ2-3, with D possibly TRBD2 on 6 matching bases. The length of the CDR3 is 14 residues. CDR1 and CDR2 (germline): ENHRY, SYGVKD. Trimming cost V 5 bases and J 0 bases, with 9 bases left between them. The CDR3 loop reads CAISSGTSTDTQYF. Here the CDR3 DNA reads TGTGCCATCAGTTCCGGGACTAGCACAGATACGCAGTATTTT.

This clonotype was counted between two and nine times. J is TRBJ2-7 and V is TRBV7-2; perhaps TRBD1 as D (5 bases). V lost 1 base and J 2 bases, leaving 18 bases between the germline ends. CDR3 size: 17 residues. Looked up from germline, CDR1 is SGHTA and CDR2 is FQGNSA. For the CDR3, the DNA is TGTGCCAGCAGCTTAGAGGGGATACCGAAATCGGCCTACGAGCAGTACTTC. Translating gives CASSLEGIPKSAYEQYF.

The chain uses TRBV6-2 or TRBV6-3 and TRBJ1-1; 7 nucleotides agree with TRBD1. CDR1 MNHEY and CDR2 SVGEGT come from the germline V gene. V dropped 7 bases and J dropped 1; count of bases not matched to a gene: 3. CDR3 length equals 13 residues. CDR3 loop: CASTRQGNTEAFF. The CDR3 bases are TGTGCCAGCACGAGACAGGGGAACACTGAAGCTTTCTTT.

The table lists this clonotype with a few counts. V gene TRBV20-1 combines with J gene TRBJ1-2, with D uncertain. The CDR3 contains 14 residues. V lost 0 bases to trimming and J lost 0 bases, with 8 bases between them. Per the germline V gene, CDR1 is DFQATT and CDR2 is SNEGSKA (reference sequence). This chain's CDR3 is CSAREALANYGYTF. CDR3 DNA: TGCAGTGCTAGAGAGGCACTAGCTAACTATGGCTACACCTTC.

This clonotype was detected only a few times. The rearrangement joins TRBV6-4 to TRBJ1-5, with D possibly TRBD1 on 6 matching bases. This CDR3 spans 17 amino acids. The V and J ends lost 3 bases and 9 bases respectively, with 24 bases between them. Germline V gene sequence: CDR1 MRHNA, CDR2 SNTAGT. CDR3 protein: CASSERGSRGSLWPQHF. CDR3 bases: TGTGCCAGCAGTGAGCGCGGTAGCAGGGGTTCCCTTTGGCCCCAGCATTTT.

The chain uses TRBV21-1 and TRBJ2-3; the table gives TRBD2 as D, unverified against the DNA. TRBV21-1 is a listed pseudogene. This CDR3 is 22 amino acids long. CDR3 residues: CASSTPGLEGRSHSTSTDTQYF. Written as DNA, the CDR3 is TGTGCCAGCAGCACACCGGGACTAGAGGGCCGTAGCCATTCAACTAGCACAGATACGCAGTATTTT.

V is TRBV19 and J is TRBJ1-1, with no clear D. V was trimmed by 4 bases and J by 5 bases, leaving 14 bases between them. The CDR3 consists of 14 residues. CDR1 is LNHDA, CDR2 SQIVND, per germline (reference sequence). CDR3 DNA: TGTGCCAGTAGTACCGGCAGGTTTTATACTGAAGCTTTCTTT. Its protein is CASSTGRFYTEAFF.